This passage covers 10 T cell receptor beta chains from one sample sequenced in a study of T-cell reconstitution after alpha-beta-depleted transplantation in children. Unique molecular identifiers were incorporated during preparation of the TCRbeta library. Via MiXCR, TCRdb re-called the PCR reads, giving one row per CDR3 protein. The sample carries 250,000 or so distinct CDR3 sequences, just under 8.5% recorded once. This material consisted of PBMCs, mostly from graft donor cells, taken 180 days after TCRalphabeta/CD19-depleted stem cell transplant. Receptors originate from a male patient between 10 and 17 years old who had a stem cell transplant for acute lymphoblastic leukemia, so the T cells may come from the graft donor.

The DNA of the CDR3 is TGCAGTGCTCCCCGGGGGGGGGAGAATGAGCAGTACTTC. Protein: CSAPRGGENEQYF. This sequence joins TRBV20-1 and TRBJ2-7, with 8 nucleotides matching TRBD2. The trim removed 5 bases at V and 7 bases at J, leaving 10 bases unmatched. The CDR3 runs 13 residues. The germline CDR1 and CDR2 sequences are DFQATT and SNEGSKA (reference sequence).

This clonotype was observed many times. This chain uses TRBV6-2 or TRBV6-3 with TRBJ2-7, with TRBD1 matching 8 bases. The CDR3 is made up of 15 amino acids. Trimming took 6 bases from V and 2 from J; bases not matched to a gene: 9. CDR1 and CDR2 from the germline V gene are MNHEY and SVGEGT. CDR3 sequence reads: CASRQDRDLPYEQYF. The CDR3 DNA is TGTGCCAGCAGACAGGACAGGGACCTACCCTACGAGCAGTACTTC.

This clonotype was found many times. This chain joins TRBV28 and TRBJ2-7; 8 bases are shared with TRBD1. Germline CDR1 and CDR2: MDHEN and SYDVKM. The CDR3 loop spans 15 amino acids. With V trimmed by 4 bases and J by 6 bases, 11 bases remained unmatched. The CDR3 nucleotides are TGTGCCAGCAGTTCGCCCGGACAGGGCGGTTCCGAGCAGTACTTC. It encodes CASSSPGQGGSEQYF.

This clonotype occurred many times. The chain recombines TRBV4-3 with TRBJ2-7; D tentatively fits TRBD1 or TRBD2 (5 bases each). The germline gives CDR1 LGHNA, CDR2 YSLEER. The V end lost 0 bases, the J end lost 3 bases, and 15 bases lay between the germline ends. The CDR3 totals 16 residues. CDR3 loop: CASSQEARERNYEQYF. CDR3 DNA: TGCGCCAGCAGCCAAGAGGCCAGGGAGAGAAACTACGAGCAGTACTTC.

This clonotype showed up many times. The chain recombines TRBV12-3 or TRBV12-4 with TRBJ1-5; the D is unclear. The CDR3 has 13 residues. Trimming pared 6 bases from V and 7 bases from J, leaving 13 bases between. CDR3 amino acids: CASSPKDSQPQHF. The CDR3 nucleotides read TGTGCCAGCAGCCCTAAGGACTCCCAGCCCCAGCATTTT.

There are many counts of this clonotype. The rearrangement uses TRBV5-1 and TRBJ2-7; 8 positions match TRBD2. Germline CDR1 reads SGHRS; CDR2 reads YFSETQ. CDR3 length: 13 amino acids. V was clipped by 3 bases and J by 7 bases; unmatched bases: 6. CDR3 sequence: CASSSGTRGEQYF. In DNA form, the CDR3 reads TGCGCCAGCAGCTCGGGGACTAGGGGTGAGCAGTACTTC.

This clonotype was detected a few times. The chain recombines TRBV19 with TRBJ1-1; no clear D gene. CDR1 and CDR2 (germline): LNHDA, SQIVND (reference sequence). This CDR3 has 15 residues. V was pared by 8 bases and J by 0 bases, with 16 bases between. As DNA, the CDR3 is TGTGCCAGTCCTACGCAACGAATTATGAACACTGAAGCTTTCTTT. Its protein product is CASPTQRIMNTEAFF.

In this sample, this clonotype turned up many times. J is TRBJ2-1 and V is TRBV3-1, with D unresolved. The length of the CDR3 is 16 residues. V lost 0 bases, J lost 2 bases, and 11 bases lay in between. From germline, CDR1 is LGHDT and CDR2 YNNKEL (reference sequence). In nucleotides, the CDR3 is TGTGCCAGCAGCCAAGACCTGGCGGCCCCCTACAATGAGCAGTTCTTC. It translates to CASSQDLAAPYNEQFF.

This clonotype was counted many times. The genes are TRBV10-2 and TRBJ1-5; D not certain. This CDR3 has 13 residues. Germline assignment: CDR1 WSHSY and CDR2 SAAADI. V lost 0 bases and J lost 4, with 4 bases in between. CDR3 sequence: CASSESWNQPQHF. Written as DNA, the CDR3 is TGCGCCAGCAGTGAGTCATGGAATCAGCCCCAGCATTTT.

This clonotype appeared many times. This sequence joins TRBV5-5 and TRBJ2-7, with D maybe TRBD1 (6 bases). The germline V gene has CDR1 SGHKS and CDR2 YYEKEE (reference sequence). The germline V and J ends were trimmed by 2 bases and 3 bases, with 12 bases remaining between them. The CDR3 is 14 residues long. In nucleotides, the CDR3 is TGTGCCAGCAGCTTCTCCCGAGGGGGCTACGAGCAGTACTTC. It translates to CASSFSRGGYEQYF.